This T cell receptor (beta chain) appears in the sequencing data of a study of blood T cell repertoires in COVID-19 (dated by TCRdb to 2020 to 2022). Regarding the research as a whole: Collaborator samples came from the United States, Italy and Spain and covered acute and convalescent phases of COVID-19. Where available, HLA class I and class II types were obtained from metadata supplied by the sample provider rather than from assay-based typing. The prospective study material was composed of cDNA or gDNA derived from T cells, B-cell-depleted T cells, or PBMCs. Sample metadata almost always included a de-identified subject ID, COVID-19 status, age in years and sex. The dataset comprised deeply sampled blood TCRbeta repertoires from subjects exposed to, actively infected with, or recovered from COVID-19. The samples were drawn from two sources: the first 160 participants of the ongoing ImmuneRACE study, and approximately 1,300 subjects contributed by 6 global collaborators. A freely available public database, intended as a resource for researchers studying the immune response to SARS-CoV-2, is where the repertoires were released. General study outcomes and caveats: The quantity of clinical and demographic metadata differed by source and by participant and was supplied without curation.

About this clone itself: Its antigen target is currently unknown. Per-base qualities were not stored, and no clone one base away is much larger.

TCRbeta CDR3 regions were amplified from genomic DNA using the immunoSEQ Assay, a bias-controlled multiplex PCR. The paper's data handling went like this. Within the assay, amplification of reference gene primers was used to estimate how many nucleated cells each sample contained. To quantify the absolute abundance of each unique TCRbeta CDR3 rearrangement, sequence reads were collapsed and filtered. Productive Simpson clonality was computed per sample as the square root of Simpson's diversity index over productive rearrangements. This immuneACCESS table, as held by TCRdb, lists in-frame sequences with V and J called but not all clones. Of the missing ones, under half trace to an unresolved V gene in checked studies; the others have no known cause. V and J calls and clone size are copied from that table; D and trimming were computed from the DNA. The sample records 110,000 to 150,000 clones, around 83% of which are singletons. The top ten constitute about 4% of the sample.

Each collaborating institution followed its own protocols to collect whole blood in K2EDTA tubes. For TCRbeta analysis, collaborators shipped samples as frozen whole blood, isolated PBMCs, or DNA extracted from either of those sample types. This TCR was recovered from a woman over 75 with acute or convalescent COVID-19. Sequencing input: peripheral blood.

In nucleotide form, the sequence is TGTGCCAGTAGTATTGATGGGAGAGGGACCTACAATGAGCAGTTCTTC. This encodes CASSIDGRGTYNEQFF. The rearranged chain carries TRBV19 and TRBJ2-1; D gene: possibly TRBD2, on 5 matching bases. A distance of 14 bases separates the germline ends of V and J, which lose 3 bases and 2 bases respectively. From a lookup of the germline V gene (reference sequence), CDR1 and CDR2 are LNHDA and SQIVND. From cysteine to phenylalanine, the CDR3 is 16 amino acids long. Of the read, only the CDR3 DNA is kept; its 48 bases are in frame from base 1.